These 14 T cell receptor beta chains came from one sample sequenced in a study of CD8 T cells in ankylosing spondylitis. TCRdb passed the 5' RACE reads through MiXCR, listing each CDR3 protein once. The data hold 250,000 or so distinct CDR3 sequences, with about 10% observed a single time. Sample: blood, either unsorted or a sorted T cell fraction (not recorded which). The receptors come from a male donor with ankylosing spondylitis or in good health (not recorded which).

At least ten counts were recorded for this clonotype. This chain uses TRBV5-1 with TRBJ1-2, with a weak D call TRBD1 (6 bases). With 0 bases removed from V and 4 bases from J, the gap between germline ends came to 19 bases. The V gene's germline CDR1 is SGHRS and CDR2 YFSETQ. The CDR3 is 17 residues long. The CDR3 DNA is TGCGCCAGCAGCTTGGAGACAGGCGGACCTCAAATCTATGGCTACACCTTC. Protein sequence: CASSLETGGPQIYGYTF.

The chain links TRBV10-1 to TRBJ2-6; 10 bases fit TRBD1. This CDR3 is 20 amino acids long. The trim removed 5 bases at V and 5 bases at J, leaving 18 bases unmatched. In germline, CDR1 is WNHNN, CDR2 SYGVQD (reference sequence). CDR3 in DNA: TGCGCCAGCAGTCACTCTTCGGGACAGGGGCCCATTATGCGGGCCAACGTCCTGACTTTC. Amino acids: CASSHSSGQGPIMRANVLTF.

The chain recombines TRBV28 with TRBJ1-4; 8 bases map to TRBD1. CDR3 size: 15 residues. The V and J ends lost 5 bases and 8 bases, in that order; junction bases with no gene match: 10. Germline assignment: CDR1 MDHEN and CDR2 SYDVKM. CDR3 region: CASSPPQGAGEKLFF. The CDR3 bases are TGTGCCAGCAGTCCACCGCAGGGGGCAGGGGAAAAACTGTTTTTT.

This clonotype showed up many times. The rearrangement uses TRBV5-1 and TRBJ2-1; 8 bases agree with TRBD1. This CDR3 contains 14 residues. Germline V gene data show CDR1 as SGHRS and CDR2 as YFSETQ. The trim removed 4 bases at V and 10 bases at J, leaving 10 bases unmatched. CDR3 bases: TGCGCCAGCAGCCAGACAGGGGTTAAAGGCGAGCAGTTCTTC. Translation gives CASSQTGVKGEQFF.

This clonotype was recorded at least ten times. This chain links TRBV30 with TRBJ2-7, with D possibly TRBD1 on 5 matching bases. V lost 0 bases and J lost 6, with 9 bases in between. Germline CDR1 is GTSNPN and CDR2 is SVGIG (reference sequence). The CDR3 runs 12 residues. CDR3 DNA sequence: TGTGCCTGGAGTGTTCAGGGATCCGAGCAGTACTTC. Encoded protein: CAWSVQGSEQYF.

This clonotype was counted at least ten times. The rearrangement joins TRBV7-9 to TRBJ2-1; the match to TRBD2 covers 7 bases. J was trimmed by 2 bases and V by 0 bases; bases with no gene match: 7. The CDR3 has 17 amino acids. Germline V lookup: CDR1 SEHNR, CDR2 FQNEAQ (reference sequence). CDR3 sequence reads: CASSLASSGGPYNEQFF. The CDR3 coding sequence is TGTGCCAGCAGCTTAGCGAGTTCGGGGGGTCCCTACAATGAGCAGTTCTTC.

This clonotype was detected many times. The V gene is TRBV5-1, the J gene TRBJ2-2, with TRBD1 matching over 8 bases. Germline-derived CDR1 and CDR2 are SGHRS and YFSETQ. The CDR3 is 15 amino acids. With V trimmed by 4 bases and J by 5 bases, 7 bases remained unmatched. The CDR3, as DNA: TGCGCCAGCAGCGTGGACAGGGCCCGAACCGGGGAGCTGTTTTTT. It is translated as CASSVDRARTGELFF.

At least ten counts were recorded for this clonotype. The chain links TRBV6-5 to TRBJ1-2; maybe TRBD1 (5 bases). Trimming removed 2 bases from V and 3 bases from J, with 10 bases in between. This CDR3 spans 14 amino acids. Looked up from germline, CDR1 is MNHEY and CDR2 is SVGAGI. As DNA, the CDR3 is TGTGCCAGCAGTTACGGGACCGGATACTATGGCTACACCTTC. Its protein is CASSYGTGYYGYTF.

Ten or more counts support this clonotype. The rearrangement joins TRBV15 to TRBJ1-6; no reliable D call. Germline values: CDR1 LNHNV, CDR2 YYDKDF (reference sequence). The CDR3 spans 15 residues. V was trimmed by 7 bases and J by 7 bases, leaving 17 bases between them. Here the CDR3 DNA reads TGTGCCACCACAACGGTGGGAAGCGGGAATTCACCCCTCCACTTT. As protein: CATTTVGSGNSPLHF.

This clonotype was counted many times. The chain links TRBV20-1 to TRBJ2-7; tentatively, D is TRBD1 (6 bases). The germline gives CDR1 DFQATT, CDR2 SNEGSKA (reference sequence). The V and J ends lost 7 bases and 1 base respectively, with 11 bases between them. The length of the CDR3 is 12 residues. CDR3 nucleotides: TGCAGTGTTATGGACAGTTCCTACGAGCAGTACTTC. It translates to CSVMDSSYEQYF.

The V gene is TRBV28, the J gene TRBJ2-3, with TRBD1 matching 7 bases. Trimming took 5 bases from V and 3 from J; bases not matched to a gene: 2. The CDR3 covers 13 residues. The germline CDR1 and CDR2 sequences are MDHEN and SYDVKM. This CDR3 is CASSPGQTDTQYF. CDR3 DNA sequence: TGTGCCAGCAGTCCGGGACAGACAGATACGCAGTATTTT.

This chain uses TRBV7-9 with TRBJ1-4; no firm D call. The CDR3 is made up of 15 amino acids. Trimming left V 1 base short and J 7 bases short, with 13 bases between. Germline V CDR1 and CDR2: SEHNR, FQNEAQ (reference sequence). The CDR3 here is CASSLVSGLGEKLFF. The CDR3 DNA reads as TGTGCCAGCAGCTTAGTCTCGGGGTTGGGTGAAAAACTGTTTTTT.

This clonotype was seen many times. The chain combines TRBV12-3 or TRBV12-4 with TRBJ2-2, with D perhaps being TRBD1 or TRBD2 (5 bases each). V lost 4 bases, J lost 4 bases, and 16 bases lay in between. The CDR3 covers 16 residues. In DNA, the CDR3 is TGTGCCAGCAGTTCAGAGGGACCGGTACCCACCGGGGAGCTGTTTTTT. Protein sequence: CASSSEGPVPTGELFF.

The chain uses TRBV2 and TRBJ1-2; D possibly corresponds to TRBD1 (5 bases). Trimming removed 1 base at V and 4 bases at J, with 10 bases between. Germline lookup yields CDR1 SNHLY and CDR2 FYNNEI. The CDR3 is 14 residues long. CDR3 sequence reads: CASSEEAGPYGYTF. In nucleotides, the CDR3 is TGTGCCAGCAGTGAAGAGGCAGGGCCCTATGGCTACACCTTC. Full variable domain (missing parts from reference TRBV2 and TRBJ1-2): EPEVTQTPSHQVTQMGQEVILRCVPISNHLYFYWYRQILGQKVEFLVSFYNNEISEKSEIFDDQFSVERPDGSNFTLKIRSTKLEDSAMYFCASSEEAGPYGYTFGSGTRLTVV.